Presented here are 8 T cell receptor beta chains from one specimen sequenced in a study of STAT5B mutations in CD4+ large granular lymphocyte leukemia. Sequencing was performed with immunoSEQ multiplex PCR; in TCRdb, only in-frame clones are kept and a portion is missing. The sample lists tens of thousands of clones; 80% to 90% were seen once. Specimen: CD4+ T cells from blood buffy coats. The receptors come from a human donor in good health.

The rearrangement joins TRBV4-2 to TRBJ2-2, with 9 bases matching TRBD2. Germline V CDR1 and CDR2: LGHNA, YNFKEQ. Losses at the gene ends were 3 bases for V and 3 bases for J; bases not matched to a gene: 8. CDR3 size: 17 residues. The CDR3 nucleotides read TGTGCCAGCAGCCAGAGGGAACTAGCGGGCCACACCGGGGAGCTGTTTTTT. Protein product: CASSQRELAGHTGELFF.

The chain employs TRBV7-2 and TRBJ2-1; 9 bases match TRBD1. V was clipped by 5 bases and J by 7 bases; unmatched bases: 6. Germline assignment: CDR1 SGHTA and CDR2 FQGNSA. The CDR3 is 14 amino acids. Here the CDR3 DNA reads TGTGCCAGCAGCGATAGAGGACAGGGGAATGAGCAGTTCTTC. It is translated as CASSDRGQGNEQFF.

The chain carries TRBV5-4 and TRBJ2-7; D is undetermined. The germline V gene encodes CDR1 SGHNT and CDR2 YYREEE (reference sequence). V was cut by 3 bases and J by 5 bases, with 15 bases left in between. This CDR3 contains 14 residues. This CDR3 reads CASSSPAGPNEQYF. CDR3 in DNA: TGTGCCAGCAGCTCCCCAGCTGGGCCCAACGAGCAGTACTTC. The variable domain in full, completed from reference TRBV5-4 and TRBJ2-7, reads ETGVTQSPTHLIKTRGQQVTLRCSSQSGHNTVSWYQQALGQGPQFIFQYYREEENGRGNFPPRFSGLQFPNYSSELNVNALELDDSALYLCASSSPAGPNEQYFGPGTRLTVT.

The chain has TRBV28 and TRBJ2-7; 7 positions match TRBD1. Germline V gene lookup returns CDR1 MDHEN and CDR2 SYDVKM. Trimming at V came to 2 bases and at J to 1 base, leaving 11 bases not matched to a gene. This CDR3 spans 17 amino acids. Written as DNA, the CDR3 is TGTGCCAGCAGTTTAAGGGGGCTCACAGGGGTATCCTACGAGCAGTACTTC. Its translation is CASSLRGLTGVSYEQYF.

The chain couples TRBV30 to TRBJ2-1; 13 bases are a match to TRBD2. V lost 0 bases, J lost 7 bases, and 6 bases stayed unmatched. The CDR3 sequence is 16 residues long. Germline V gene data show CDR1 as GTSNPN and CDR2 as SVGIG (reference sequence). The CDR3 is CAWSVQRTSGSNEQFF. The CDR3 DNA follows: TGTGCCTGGAGTGTACAACGGACTAGCGGGAGTAATGAGCAGTTCTTC.

This chain's CDR3 is CASSREGFKGSGNTIYF. The CDR3 region has the DNA TGTGCCAGCAGCCGGGAGGGGTTTAAAGGCTCTGGAAACACCATATATTTT. This chain connects TRBV9 to TRBJ1-3, with D tentatively TRBD1 (5 bases). Trimming took 4 bases from V and 0 from J, leaving 17 bases between them. This CDR3 region has 17 residues. CDR1 is SGDLS, CDR2 YYNGEE, per germline.

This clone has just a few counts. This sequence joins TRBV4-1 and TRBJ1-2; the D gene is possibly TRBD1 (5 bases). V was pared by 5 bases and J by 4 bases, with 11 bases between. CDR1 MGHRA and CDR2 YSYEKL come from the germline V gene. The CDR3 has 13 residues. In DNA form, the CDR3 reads TGCGCCAGCAGCACCAGGGACCGCTATGGCTACACCTTC. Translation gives CASSTRDRYGYTF.

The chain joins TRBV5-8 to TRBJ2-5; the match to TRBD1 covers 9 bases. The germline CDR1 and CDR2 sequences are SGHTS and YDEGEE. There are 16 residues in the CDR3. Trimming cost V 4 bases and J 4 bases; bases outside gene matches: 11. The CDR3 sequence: CASSVTGTGRAETQYF. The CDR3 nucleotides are TGTGCCAGCAGCGTGACCGGGACAGGGAGGGCAGAGACCCAGTACTTC.